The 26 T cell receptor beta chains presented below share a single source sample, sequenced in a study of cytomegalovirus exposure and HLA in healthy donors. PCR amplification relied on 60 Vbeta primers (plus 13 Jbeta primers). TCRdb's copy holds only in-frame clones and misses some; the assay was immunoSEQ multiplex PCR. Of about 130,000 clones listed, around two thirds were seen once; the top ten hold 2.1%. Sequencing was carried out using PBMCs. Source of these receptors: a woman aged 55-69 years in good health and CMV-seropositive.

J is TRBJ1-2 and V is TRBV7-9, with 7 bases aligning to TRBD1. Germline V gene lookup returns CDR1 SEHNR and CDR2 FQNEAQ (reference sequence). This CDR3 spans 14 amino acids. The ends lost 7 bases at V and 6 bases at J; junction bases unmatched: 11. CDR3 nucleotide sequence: TGTGCCAGCACCAAACCGGGACAGCGTGATGGCTACACCTTC. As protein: CASTKPGQRDGYTF.

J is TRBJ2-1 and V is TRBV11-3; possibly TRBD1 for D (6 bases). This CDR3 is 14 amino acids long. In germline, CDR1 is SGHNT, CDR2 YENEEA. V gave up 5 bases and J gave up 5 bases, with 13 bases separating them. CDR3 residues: CASSLRDKNNEQFF. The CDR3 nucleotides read TGTGCCAGCAGCCTCCGGGACAAAAACAATGAGCAGTTCTTC.

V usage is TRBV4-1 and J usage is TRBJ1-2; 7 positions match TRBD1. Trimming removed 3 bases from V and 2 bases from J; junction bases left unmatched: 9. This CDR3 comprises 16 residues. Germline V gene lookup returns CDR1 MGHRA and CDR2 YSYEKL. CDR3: CASSHRGGPGNYGYTF. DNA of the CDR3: TGCGCCAGCAGCCACCGAGGGGGCCCCGGGAACTATGGCTACACCTTC.

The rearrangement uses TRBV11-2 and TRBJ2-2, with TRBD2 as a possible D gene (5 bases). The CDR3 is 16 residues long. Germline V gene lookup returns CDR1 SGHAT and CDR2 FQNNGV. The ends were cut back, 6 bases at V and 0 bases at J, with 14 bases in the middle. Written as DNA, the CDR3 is TGTGCCAGCAGACTAGAGAGACACTCGAACACCGGGGAGCTGTTTTTT. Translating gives CASRLERHSNTGELFF.

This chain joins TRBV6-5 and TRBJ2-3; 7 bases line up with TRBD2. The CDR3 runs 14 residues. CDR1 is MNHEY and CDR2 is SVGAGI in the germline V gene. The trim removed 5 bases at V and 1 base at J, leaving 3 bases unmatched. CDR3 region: CASSRDYRTDTQYF. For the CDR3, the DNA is TGTGCCAGCAGTCGGGACTACCGCACAGATACGCAGTATTTT.

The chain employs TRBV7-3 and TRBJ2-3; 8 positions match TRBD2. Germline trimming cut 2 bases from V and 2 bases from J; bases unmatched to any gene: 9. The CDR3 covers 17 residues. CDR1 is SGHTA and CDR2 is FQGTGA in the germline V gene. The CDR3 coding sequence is TGTGCCAGCAGCTTAGGCTCTAGCGGGCCAATCACAGATACGCAGTATTTT. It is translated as CASSLGSSGPITDTQYF.

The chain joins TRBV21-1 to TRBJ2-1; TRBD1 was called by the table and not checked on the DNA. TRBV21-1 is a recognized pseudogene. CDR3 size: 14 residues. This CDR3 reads CASSVRDRGNEQFF. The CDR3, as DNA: TGTGCCAGCAGCGTCCGGGACAGGGGCAATGAGCAGTTCTTC.

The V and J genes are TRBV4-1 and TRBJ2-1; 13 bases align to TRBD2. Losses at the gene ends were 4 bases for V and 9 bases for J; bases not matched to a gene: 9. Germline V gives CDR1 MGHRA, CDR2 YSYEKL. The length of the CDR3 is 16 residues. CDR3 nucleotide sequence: TGCGCCAGCAGCCCGCCGACTAGCGGGAGGTCGGCTGAGCAGTTCTTC. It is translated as CASSPPTSGRSAEQFF.

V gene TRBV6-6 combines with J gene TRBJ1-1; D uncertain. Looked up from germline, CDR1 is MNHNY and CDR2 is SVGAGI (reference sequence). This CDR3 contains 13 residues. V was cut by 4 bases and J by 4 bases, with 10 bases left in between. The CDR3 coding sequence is TGTGCCAGCAGTTTCGGGTCGGGCACTGAAGCTTTCTTT. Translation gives CASSFGSGTEAFF.

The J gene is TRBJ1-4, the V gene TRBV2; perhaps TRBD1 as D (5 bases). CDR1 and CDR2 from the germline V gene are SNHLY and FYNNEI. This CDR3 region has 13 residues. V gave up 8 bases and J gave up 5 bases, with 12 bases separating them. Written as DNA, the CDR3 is TGTGCCAGCCGGGGGGGAGTAAATGAAAAACTGTTTTTT. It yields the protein CASRGGVNEKLFF.

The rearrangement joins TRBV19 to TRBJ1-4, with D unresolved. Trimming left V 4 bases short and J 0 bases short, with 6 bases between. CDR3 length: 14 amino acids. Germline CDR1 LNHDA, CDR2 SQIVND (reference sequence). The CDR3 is CASSRAPTNEKLFF. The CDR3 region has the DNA TGTGCCAGTAGTAGGGCGCCAACTAATGAAAAACTGTTTTTT.

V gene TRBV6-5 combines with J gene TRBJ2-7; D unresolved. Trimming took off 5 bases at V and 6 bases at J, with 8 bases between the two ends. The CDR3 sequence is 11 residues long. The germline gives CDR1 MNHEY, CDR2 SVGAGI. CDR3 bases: TGTGCCAGCAGTCGAGGCAGCGAGCAGTACTTC. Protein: CASSRGSEQYF.

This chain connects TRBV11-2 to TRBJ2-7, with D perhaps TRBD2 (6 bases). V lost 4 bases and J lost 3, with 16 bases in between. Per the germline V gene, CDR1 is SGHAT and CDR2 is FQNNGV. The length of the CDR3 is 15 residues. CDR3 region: CASSWAMEGRYEQYF. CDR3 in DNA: TGTGCCAGCAGCTGGGCAATGGAGGGTCGCTACGAGCAGTACTTC.

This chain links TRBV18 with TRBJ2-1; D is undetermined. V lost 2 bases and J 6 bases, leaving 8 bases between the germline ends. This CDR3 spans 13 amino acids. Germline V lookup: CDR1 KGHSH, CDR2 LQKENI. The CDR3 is CASSPGHRNEQFF. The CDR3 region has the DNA TGTGCCAGCTCACCAGGGCACCGCAATGAGCAGTTCTTC.

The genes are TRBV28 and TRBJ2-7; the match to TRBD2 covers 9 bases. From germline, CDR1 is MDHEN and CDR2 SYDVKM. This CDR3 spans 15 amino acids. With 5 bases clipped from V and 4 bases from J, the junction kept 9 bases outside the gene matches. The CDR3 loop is CASSPGGGRGYEQYF. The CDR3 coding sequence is TGTGCCAGCAGTCCTGGAGGCGGGAGGGGATACGAGCAGTACTTC.

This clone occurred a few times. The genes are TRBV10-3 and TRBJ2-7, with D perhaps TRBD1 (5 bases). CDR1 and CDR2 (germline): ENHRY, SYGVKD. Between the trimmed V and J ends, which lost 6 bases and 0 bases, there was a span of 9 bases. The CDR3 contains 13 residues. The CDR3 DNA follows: TGTGCCATCAGGAACAGGAGCTCCTACGAGCAGTACTTC. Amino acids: CAIRNRSSYEQYF.

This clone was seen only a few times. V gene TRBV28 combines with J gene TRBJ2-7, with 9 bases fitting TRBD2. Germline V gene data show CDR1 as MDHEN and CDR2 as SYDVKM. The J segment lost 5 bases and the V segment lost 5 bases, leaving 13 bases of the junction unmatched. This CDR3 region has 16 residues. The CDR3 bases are TGTGCCAGCAGTCCCCCCGGGACTAGCATAGTCCACGAGCAGTACTTC. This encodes CASSPPGTSIVHEQYF. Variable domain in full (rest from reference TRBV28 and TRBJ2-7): DVKVTQSSRYLVKRTGEKVFLECVQDMDHENMFWYRQDPGLGLRLIYFSYDVKMKEKGDIPEGYSVSREKKERFSLILESASTNQTSMYLCASSPPGTSIVHEQYFGPGTRLTVT.

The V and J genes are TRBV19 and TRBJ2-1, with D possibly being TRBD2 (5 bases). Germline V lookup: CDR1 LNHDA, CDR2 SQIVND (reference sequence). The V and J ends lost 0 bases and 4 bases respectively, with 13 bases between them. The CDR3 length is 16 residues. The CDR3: CASSIDQLRAYNEQFF. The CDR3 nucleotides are TGTGCCAGTAGTATAGATCAATTGCGGGCATACAATGAGCAGTTCTTC.

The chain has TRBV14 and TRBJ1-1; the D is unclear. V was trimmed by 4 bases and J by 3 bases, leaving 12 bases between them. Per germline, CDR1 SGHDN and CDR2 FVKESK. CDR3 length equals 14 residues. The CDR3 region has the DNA TGTGCCAGCAGCCCCCGGGTCCGGGACACTGAAGCTTTCTTT. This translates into CASSPRVRDTEAFF.

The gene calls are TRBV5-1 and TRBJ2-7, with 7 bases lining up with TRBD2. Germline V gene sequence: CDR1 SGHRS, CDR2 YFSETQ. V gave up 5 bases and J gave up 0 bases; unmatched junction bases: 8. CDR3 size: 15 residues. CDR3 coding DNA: TGCGCCAGCAGGGCGCTGGGCGGGAGCTCCTACGAGCAGTACTTC. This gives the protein CASRALGGSSYEQYF.

Here the CDR3 DNA reads TGTGCCAGCAGCTTGCCCCTGGTGGGGGGCAATGAGCAGTTCTTC. This codes for CASSLPLVGGNEQFF. The chain combines TRBV11-2 with TRBJ2-1; D might be TRBD2 (6 bases). The CDR3 is 15 residues long. V lost 3 bases to trimming and J lost 6 bases, with 15 bases between them. Germline CDR1 reads SGHAT; CDR2 reads FQNNGV.

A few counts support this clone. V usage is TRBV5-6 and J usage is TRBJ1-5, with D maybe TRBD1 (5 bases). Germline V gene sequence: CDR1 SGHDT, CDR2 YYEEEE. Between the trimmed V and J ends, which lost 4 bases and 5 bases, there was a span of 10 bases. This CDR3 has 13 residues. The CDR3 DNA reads TGTGCCAGCAGCGAAGCGGGGGATCAGCCCCAGCATTTT. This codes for CASSEAGDQPQHF.

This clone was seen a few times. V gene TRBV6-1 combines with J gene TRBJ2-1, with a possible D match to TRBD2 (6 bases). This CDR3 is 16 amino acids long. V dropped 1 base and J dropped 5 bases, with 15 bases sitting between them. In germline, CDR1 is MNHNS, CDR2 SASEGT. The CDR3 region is CASSEGWASGDNEQFF. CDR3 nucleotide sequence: TGTGCCAGCAGTGAAGGTTGGGCCTCGGGAGACAATGAGCAGTTCTTC.

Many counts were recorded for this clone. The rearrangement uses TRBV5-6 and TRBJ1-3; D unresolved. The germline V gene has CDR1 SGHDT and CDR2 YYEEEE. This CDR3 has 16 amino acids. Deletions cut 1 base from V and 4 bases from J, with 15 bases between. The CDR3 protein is CASSLIAASVGNTIYF. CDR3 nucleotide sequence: TGTGCCAGCAGCTTGATAGCCGCTTCTGTCGGAAACACCATATATTTT.

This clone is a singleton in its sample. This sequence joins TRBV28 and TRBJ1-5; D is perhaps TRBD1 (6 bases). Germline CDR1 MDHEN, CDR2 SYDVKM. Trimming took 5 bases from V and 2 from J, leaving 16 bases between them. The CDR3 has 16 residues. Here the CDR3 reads CASSPSFRGGNQPQHF. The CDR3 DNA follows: TGTGCCAGCAGTCCCAGCTTCAGGGGAGGCAATCAGCCCCAGCATTTT.

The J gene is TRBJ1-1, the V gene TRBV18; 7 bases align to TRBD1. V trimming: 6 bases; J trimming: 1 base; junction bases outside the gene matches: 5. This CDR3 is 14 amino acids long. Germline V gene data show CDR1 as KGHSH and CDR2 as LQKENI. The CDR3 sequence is CASSQGQPNTEAFF. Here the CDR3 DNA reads TGTGCCAGCTCCCAGGGACAGCCGAACACTGAAGCTTTCTTT.